Sequencing of this T cell receptor beta chain was carried out in a study of spatial heterogeneity in lung cancer. The study, taken as a whole, reports: Higher tumor mutation counts went along with higher counts of expanded intratumoral alpha and beta TCRs.

Time point of the sample: sample taken at primary tumor resection. From tumor, nontumor lung or frozen PBMC, whole RNA was taken unsorted for sequencing. After removal of 3 bases from V and 0 bases from J, the junction contained 7 bases not matched to a gene. The CDR3 has 17 amino acids. Germline lookup yields CDR1 SGHTA and CDR2 FQGNSA. This clonotype came up many times. What it recognizes is unknown. Individual TCR cDNA molecules each bore their own unique molecular identifier. TCRdb passed the 5' RACE reads through MiXCR, listing each CDR3 protein once. Of about 2,800 distinct CDR3 sequences listed, 10% to 11% are singletons.

The source is a male donor with early-stage non-small cell lung cancer. The sequenced sample was lung tumor tissue, obtained at surgery. The chain carries TRBV7-2 and TRBJ2-4, with 8 bases matching TRBD2. The CDR3 DNA follows: TGTGCCAGCAGCTTCCCCCCTAGCGGGCGAGCCAAAAACATTCAGTACTTC. Its translation: CASSFPPSGRAKNIQYF. The complete variable domain, with remaining parts taken from reference TRBV7-2 and TRBJ2-4, reads GAGVSQSPSNKVTEKGKDVELRCDPISGHTALYWYRQSLGQGLEFLIYFQGNSAPDKSGLPSDRFSAERTGGSVSTLTIQRTQQEDSAVYLCASSFPPSGRAKNIQYFGAGTRLSVL.